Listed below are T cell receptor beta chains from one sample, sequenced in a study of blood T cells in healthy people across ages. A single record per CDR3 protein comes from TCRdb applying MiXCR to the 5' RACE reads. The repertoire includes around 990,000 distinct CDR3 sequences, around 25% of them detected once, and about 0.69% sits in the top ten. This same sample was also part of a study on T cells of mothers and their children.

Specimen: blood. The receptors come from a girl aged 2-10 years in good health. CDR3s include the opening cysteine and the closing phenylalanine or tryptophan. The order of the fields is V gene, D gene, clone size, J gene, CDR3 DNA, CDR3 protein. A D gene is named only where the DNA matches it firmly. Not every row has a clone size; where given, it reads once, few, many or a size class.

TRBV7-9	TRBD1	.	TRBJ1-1	TGTGCCAGCAGCTTCCCAATACAGGGGACTCTATCTGAAGCTTTCTTT	CASSFPIQGTLSEAFF
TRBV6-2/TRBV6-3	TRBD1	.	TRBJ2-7	TGTGCCAGCAGAACTGGACAGGGGGTAGCGGCCTACGAGCAGTACTTC	CASRTGQGVAAYEQYF
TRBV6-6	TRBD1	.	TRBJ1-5	TGTGCCAGCATAGGGGGCGCACGGTTGGCCCAGCATTTT	CASIGGARLAQHF
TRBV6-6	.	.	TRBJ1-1	TGTGCCAACAGTCCGTTCGTCACAGGAACCACTGAAGCTTTCTTT	CANSPFVTGTTEAFF
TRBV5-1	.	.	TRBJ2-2	TGCGCCAGCAGCCCATATGGACAGTCCTCCGTAGCCGGGGAGCTGTTTTTT	CASSPYGQSSVAGELFF
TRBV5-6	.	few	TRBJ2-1	TGTGCCAGCAGCTACTCCGGGACATCCCGATACAATGAGCAGTTCTTC	CASSYSGTSRYNEQFF
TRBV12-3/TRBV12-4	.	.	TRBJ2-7	TGTGCCAGCAGTTTCCAGACAGGCCTTGGGGACGAGCAGTACTTC	CASSFQTGLGDEQYF
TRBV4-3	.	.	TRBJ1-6	TGCGCCAGCAGATTTTGGGACCGAGATAATTCACCCCTCCACTTT	CASRFWDRDNSPLHF
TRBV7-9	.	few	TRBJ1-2	TGTGCCAGCGAAGATAGGTCGGTACGCCTATTCTATGGCTACACCTTC	CASEDRSVRLFYGYTF
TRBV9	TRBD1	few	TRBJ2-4	TGTGCCAGCAGCTCAAACACAGGGGGTAACATTCAGTACTTC	CASSSNTGGNIQYF
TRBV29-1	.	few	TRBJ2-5	TGCAGCGTTGAAGATGAGTACACCCAAGAGACCCAGTACTTC	CSVEDEYTQETQYF
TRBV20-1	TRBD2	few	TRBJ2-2	TGCAGTGCCAGTGGGCTAGCGGAGAACACCGGGGAGCTGTTTTTT	CSASGLAENTGELFF